Listed below are T cell receptor beta chains from one sample, sequenced in a study of human T cells and chemical hapten exposure. TCRdb re-called the RACE reads with MiXCR, one entry per CDR3 protein. The sample has around 92,000 distinct CDR3 sequences, more than 10% seen once. The source was whole blood, collected in connection with sensitization to the hapten diphenylcyclopropenone (DPC). These receptors were taken from a woman aged 55-70 years with alopecia areata. Some clones in this sample may be carry-over from other donors' samples. The CDR3 runs from the conserved cysteine through the conserved F or W. Fields, in order: V gene, clone size, CDR3 length, J gene, D gene, CDR3 DNA, CDR3 protein. D genes are given only for firm matches. Some rows have no size entry. The others give once, few or many, or a class for an expanded clone.

V: TRBV10-3; size: few; length: 13; J: TRBJ2-7; D: TRBD2; DNA: TGTGCCATCAGCCCGGGGGGGCCTGACGAGCAGTACTTC; CDR3: CAISPGGPDEQYF
V: TRBV28; size: many; length: 12; J: TRBJ1-6; D: .; DNA: TGTGCCAGCAGTTTAAGTCGGGACCCTCTCCACTTT; CDR3: CASSLSRDPLHF
V: TRBV11-1; size: .; length: 14; J: TRBJ1-1; D: TRBD1; DNA: TGTGCCAGCAGCTTCAGACAGGGTGGCACTGAAGCTTTCTTT; CDR3: CASSFRQGGTEAFF
V: TRBV19; size: few; length: 13; J: TRBJ1-5; D: TRBD1; DNA: TGTGCCAGTAGTGGGACAGGGCGACAGCCCCAGCATTTT; CDR3: CASSGTGRQPQHF
V: TRBV7-6; size: many; length: 12; J: TRBJ1-1; D: .; DNA: TGTGCCAGCAGCTTAGGGGGAGGTGAAGCTTTCTTT; CDR3: CASSLGGGEAFF
V: TRBV29-1; size: many; length: 12; J: TRBJ1-1; D: .; DNA: TGCAGCGTAGACAGGACGAACACTGAAGCTTTCTTT; CDR3: CSVDRTNTEAFF
V: TRBV20-1; size: .; length: 13; J: TRBJ1-5; D: .; DNA: TGCAGTGCTTTCCGATATAGCAATCAGCCCCAGCATTTT; CDR3: CSAFRYSNQPQHF
V: TRBV29-1; size: few; length: 12; J: TRBJ2-5; D: .; DNA: TGCAGCGTGAGACAGGATCCGGAGACCCAGTACTTC; CDR3: CSVRQDPETQYF
V: TRBV3-1; size: few; length: 14; J: TRBJ1-2; D: .; DNA: TGTGCCAGCAGCCAAGTATACAGGCCTTATGGCTACACCTTC; CDR3: CASSQVYRPYGYTF
V: TRBV7-3; size: few; length: 16; J: TRBJ2-1; D: .; DNA: TGTGCCAGCAGCTTAACGACGGGGATGGGTATAGATGAGCAGTTCTTC; CDR3: CASSLTTGMGIDEQFF